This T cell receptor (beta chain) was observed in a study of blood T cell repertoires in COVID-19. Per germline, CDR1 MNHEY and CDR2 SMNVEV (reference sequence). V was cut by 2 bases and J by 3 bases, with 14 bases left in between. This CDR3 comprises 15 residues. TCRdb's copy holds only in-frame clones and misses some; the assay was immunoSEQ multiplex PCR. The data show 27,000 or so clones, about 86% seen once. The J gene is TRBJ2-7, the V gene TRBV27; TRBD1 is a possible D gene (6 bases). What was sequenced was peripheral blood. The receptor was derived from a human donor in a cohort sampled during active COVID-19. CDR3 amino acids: CASSLSGTNYYEQYF. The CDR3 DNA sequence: TGTGCCAGCAGTTTAAGTGGGACAAACTACTACGAGCAGTACTTC.